Sequencing of this T cell receptor beta chain was carried out in a study of T cell changes during pregnancy in multiple sclerosis. Here immunoSEQ multiplex PCR was the method, and the copy in TCRdb shows in-frame clones only, minus some. Of tens of thousands of clones listed, 92% were seen once; the top ten hold roughly 1.7%. Germline V lookup: CDR1 SGHRS, CDR2 YFSETQ. This CDR3 contains 17 residues. The V gene end was trimmed by 3 bases and the J gene end by 6 bases; junction bases not matched to a gene: 10. The chain is built from TRBV5-1 and TRBJ2-2, with TRBD2 identical over 11 bases. Sequenced material: peripheral blood, taken in the first trimester of pregnancy. This receptor was obtained from a female donor in good health, enrolled as a control in a pregnancy study. In DNA form, the CDR3 reads TGCGCCAGCAGCTCCGGGCCGACTAGCGGGATGGCCGGGGAGCTGTTTTTT. Translated: CASSSGPTSGMAGELFF.